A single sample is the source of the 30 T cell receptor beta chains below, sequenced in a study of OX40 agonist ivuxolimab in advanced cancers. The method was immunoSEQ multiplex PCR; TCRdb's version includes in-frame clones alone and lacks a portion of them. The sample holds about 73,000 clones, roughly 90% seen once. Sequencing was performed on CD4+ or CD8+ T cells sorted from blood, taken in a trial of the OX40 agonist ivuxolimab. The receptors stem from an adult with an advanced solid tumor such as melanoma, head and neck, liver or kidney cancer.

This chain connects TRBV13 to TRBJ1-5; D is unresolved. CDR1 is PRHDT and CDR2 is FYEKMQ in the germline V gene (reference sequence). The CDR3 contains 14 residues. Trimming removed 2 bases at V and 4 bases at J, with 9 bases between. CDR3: CASSLRGGNQPQHF. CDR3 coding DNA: TGTGCCAGCAGCTTACGGGGTGGGAATCAGCCCCAGCATTTT.

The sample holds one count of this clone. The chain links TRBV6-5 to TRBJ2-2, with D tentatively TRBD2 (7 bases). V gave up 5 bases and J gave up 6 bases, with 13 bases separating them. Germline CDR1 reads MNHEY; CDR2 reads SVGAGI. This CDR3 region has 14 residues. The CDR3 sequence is CASSKGGASGELFF. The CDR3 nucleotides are TGTGCCAGCAGTAAAGGGGGGGCGTCCGGGGAGCTGTTTTTT.

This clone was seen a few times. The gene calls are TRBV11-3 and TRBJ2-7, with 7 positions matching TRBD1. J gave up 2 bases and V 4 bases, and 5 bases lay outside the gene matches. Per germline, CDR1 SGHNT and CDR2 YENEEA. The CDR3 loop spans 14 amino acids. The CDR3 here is CASSSPGQTYEQYF. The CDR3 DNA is TGTGCCAGCAGCTCTCCGGGACAGACCTACGAGCAGTACTTC.

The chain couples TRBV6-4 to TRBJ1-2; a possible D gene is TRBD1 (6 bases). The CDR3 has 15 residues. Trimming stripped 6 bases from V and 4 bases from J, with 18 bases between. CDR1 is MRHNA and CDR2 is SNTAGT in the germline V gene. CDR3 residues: CASRPRQDVGYGYTF. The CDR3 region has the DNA TGTGCCAGCAGACCCCGACAGGACGTGGGCTATGGCTACACCTTC.

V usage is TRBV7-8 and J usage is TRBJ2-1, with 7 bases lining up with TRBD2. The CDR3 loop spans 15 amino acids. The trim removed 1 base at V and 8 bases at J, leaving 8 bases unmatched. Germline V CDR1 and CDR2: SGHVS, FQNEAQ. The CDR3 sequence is CASSLGGGLDHEQFF. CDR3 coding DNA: TGTGCCAGCAGCTTAGGCGGGGGACTTGACCATGAGCAGTTCTTC.

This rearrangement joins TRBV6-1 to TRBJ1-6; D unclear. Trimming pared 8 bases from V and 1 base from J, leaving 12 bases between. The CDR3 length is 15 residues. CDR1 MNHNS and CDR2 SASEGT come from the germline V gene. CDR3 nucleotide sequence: TGTGCCAGCGGGGTGGGAGGGTCCTATAATTCACCCCTCCACTTT. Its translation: CASGVGGSYNSPLHF.

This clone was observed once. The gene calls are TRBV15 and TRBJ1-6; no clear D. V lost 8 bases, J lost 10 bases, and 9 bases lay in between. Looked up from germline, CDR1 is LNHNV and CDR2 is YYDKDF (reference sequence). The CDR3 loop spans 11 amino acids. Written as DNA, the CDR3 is TGTGCCACCTCGGACTCCTCACCCCTCCACTTT. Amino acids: CATSDSSPLHF.

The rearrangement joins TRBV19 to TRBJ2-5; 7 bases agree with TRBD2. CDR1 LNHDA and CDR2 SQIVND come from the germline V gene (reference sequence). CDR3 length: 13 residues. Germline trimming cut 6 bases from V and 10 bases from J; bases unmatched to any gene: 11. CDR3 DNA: TGTGCCAGTAGGGGGTCGGGGGGAATGGGCCAGTACTTC. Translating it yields CASRGSGGMGQYF.

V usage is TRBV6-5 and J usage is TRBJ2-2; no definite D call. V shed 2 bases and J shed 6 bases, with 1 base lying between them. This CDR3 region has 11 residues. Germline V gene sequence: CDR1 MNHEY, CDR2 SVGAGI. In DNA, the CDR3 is TGTGCCAGCAGTTACGCCGGGGAGCTGTTTTTT. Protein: CASSYAGELFF.

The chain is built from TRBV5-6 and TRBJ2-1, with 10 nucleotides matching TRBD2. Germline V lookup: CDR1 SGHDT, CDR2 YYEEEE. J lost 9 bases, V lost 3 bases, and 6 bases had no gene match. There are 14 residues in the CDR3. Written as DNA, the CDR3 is TGTGCCAGCAGCTGGATTAGCGGGGGGAGTGAGCAGTTCTTC. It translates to CASSWISGGSEQFF.

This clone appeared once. The CDR3 nucleotides are TGTGCCAGCAGGCTAGCGGGGCTCGAGCAGTACTTC. Translated, it gives CASRLAGLEQYF. This chain connects TRBV13 to TRBJ2-7; 9 nucleotides match TRBD2. The CDR3 is made up of 12 amino acids. Trimming removed 6 bases from V and 6 bases from J; junction bases left unmatched: 3. The germline V gene has CDR1 PRHDT and CDR2 FYEKMQ (reference sequence).

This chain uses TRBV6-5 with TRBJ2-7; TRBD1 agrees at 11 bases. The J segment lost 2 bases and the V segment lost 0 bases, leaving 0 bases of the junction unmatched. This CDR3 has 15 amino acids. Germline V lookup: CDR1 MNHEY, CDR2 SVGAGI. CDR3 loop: CASSYSGQGAYEQYF. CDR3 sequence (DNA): TGTGCCAGCAGTTACTCGGGACAGGGGGCCTACGAGCAGTACTTC.

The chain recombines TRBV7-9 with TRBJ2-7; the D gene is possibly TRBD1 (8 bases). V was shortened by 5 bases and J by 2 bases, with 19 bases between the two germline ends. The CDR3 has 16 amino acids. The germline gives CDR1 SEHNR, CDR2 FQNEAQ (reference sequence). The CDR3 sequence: CASSTRQGRGTYEQYF. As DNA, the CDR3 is TGTGCCAGCAGCACTCGACAGGGGAGGGGGACCTACGAGCAGTACTTC.

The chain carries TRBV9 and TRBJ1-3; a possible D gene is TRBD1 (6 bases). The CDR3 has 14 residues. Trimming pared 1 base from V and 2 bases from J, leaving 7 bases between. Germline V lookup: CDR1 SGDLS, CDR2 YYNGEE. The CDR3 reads CASSVQGTGNTIYF. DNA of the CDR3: TGTGCCAGCAGCGTACAGGGGACTGGAAACACCATATATTTT.

The DNA of the CDR3 is TGTGCCAGCAGTGAACTGGACAGCTACAATCAGCCCCAGCATTTT. The encoded protein is CASSELDSYNQPQHF. V and J are TRBV6-1 and TRBJ1-5, with D maybe TRBD1 (6 bases). Trimming took 2 bases from V and 3 from J, leaving 11 bases between them. Germline CDR1 MNHNS, CDR2 SASEGT. The CDR3 is made up of 15 amino acids.

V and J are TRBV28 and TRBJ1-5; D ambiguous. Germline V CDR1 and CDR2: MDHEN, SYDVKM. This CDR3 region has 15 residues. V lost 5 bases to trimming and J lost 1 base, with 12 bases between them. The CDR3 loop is CASSPYQGSNQPQHF. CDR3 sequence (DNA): TGTGCCAGCAGTCCGTATCAAGGGAGCAATCAGCCCCAGCATTTT.

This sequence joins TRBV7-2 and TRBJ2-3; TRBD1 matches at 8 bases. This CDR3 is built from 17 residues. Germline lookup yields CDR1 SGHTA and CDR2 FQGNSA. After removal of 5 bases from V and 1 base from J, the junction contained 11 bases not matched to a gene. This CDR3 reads CASSTRTGSLRTDTQYF. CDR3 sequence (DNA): TGTGCCAGCAGCACCCGGACAGGGTCCTTACGCACAGATACGCAGTATTTT.

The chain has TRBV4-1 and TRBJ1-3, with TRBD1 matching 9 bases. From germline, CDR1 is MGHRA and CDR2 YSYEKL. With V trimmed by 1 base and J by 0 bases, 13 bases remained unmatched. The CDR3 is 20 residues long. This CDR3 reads CASSQVGSRTGANSGNTIYF. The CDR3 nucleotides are TGCGCCAGCAGCCAAGTGGGTTCTCGGACAGGGGCGAACTCTGGAAACACCATATATTTT.

The CDR3 bases are TGTGCCAGCAGTTTCTCCTGGACAGGGAACACCGGGGAGCTGTTTTTT. This sequence encodes CASSFSWTGNTGELFF. J is TRBJ2-2 and V is TRBV27; 7 bases are a match to TRBD1. This CDR3 is 16 amino acids long. The V segment lost 3 bases and the J segment 1 base; nucleotides outside the gene matches: 5. Germline loops: CDR1 MNHEY, CDR2 SMNVEV (reference sequence).

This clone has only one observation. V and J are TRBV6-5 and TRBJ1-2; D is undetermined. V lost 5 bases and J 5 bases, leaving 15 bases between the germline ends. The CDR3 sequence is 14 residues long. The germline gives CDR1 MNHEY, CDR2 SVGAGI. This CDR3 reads CASSPPLRPYGYTF. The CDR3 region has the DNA TGTGCCAGCAGTCCCCCTCTCCGTCCGTATGGCTACACCTTC.

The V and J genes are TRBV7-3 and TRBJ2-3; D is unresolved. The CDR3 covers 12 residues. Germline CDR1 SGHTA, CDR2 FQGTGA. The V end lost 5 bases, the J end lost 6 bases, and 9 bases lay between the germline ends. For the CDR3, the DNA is TGTGCCAGCAGCCCCAACGGCGATACGCAGTATTTT. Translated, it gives CASSPNGDTQYF. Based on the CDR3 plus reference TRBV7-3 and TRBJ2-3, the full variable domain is GAGVSQTPSNKVTEKGKYVELRCDPISGHTALYWYRQSLGQGPEFLIYFQGTGAADDSGLPNDRFFAVRPEGSVSTLKIQRTERGDSAVYLCASSPNGDTQYFGPGTRLTVL.

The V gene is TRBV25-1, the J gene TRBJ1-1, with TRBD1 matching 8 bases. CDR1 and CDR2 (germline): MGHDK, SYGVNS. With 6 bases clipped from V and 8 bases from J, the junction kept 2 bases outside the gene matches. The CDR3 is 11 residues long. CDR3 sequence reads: CASRRTGEAFF. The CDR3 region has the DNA TGTGCCAGCAGGCGGACAGGGGAAGCTTTCTTT. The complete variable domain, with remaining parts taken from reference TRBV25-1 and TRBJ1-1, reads EADIYQTPRYLVIGTGKKITLECSQTMGHDKMYWYQQDPGMELHLIHYSYGVNSTEKGDLSSESTVSRIRTEHFPLTLESARPSHTSQYLCASRRTGEAFFGQGTRLTVV.

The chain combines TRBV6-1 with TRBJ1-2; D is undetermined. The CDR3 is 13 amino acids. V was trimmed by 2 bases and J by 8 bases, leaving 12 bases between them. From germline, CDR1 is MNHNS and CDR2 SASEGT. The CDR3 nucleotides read TGTGCCAGCAGTGAACGAGAACATGACGGCTACACCTTC. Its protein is CASSEREHDGYTF.

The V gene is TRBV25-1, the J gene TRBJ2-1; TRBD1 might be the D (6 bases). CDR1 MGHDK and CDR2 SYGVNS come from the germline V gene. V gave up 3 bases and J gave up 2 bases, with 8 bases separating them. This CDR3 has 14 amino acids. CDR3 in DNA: TGTGCCAGCAGTGACAGGGGTCCCTACAATGAGCAGTTCTTC. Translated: CASSDRGPYNEQFF.

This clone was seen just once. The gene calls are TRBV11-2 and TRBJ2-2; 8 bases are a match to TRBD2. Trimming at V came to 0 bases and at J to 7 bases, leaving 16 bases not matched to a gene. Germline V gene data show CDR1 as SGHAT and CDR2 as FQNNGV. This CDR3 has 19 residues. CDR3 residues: CASSLDGFRGLEYYGELFF. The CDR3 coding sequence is TGTGCCAGCAGCTTAGATGGGTTTAGGGGACTAGAATACTACGGGGAGCTGTTTTTT.

In DNA form, the CDR3 reads TGTGCCAGCAGCTCAGGGGTGGGGGTCCAAGAGACCCAGTACTTC. Protein sequence: CASSSGVGVQETQYF. V and J are TRBV5-6 and TRBJ2-5, with D perhaps TRBD1 (6 bases). The CDR3 runs 15 residues. Germline V gene data show CDR1 as SGHDT and CDR2 as YYEEEE. V dropped 3 bases and J dropped 1 base, with 13 bases sitting between them.

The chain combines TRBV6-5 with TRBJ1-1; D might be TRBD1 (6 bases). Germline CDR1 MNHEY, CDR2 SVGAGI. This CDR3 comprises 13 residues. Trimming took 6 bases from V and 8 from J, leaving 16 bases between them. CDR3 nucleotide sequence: TGTGCCAGCAGGATAACAGGGAGTGCGGAAGCTTTCTTT. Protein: CASRITGSAEAFF.

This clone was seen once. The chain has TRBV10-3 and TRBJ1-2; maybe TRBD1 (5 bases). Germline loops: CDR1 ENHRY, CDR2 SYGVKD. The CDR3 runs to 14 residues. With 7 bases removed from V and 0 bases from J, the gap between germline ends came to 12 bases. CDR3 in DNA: TGTGCCATCACCCTGGGGGAAGCTAACTATGGCTACACCTTC. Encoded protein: CAITLGEANYGYTF.

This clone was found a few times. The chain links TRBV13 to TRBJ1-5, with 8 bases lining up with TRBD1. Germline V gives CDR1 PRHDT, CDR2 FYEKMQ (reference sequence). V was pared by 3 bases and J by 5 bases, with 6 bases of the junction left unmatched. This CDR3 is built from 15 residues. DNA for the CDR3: TGTGCCAGCAGCTTCGGGACAGGATATGATCAGCCCCAGCATTTT. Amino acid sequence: CASSFGTGYDQPQHF.

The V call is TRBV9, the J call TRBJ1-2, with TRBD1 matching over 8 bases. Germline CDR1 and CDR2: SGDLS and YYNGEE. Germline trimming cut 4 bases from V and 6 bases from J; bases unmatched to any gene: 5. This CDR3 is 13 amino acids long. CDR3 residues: CASSPKTGDGYTF. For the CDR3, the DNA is TGTGCCAGCAGCCCGAAGACAGGGGATGGCTACACCTTC.